This is a list of T cell receptor beta chains from one sample in a study of blood T cell repertoires in COVID-19. Using immunoSEQ multiplex PCR, the repertoire was profiled, and TCRdb retains in-frame clones only, with some absent. The sample gives about 88,000 clones, 85% to 95% of which show up once; over 1.5% is in the top ten. Material for sequencing was peripheral blood. The receptors shown here come from a man aged 55 to 70 with acute or convalescent COVID-19. CDR3s include the opening cysteine and the closing phenylalanine or tryptophan. D genes are given only for firm matches. Some rows mark clone size as missing; the rest say once, few, many or name a class of expanded clone.

v_gene: TRBV10-3; d_gene: TRBD2; abundance: -; j_gene: TRBJ2-4; CDR3nt: TGTGCCATCAGTGAGTCGGGGACTAGCGGTAGGGACATTCAGTACTTC; CDR3aa: CAISESGTSGRDIQYF
v_gene: TRBV21-1; d_gene: -; abundance: -; j_gene: TRBJ2-7; CDR3nt: TGTGCCAGCAGCAAGAGGAACGAGCAGTACTTC; CDR3aa: CASSKRNEQYF
v_gene: TRBV2; d_gene: -; abundance: -; j_gene: TRBJ2-3; CDR3nt: TGTGCCAGCAGTGTAATTCGGGGAGCAGATACGCAGTATTTT; CDR3aa: CASSVIRGADTQYF
v_gene: TRBV27; d_gene: TRBD1; abundance: few; j_gene: TRBJ2-1; CDR3nt: TGTGCCAGCAGATTGGACAGGGGTACCTACAATGAGCAGTTCTTC; CDR3aa: CASRLDRGTYNEQFF
v_gene: TRBV9; d_gene: TRBD2; abundance: -; j_gene: TRBJ2-7; CDR3nt: TGTGCCAGCAGCGTCGGGACTAGCAGACTCTACGAGCAGTACTTC; CDR3aa: CASSVGTSRLYEQYF
v_gene: TRBV5-4; d_gene: TRBD1; abundance: -; j_gene: TRBJ2-3; CDR3nt: TGTGCCAGCAGCTTGGTATCAGGGGGCGGGGCAGATACGCAGTATTTT; CDR3aa: CASSLVSGGGADTQYF
v_gene: TRBV10-1; d_gene: TRBD2; abundance: -; j_gene: TRBJ2-1; CDR3nt: TGCGCCAGCAGTGATCAAGGACTAGCGGGGTCCAATGAGCAGTTCTTC; CDR3aa: CASSDQGLAGSNEQFF
v_gene: TRBV5-5; d_gene: -; abundance: -; j_gene: TRBJ2-7; CDR3nt: TGTGCCAGCAGACTAGGACAGACCTACGAGCAGTACTTC; CDR3aa: CASRLGQTYEQYF
v_gene: TRBV29-1; d_gene: -; abundance: -; j_gene: TRBJ1-4; CDR3nt: TGCAGCGTAATAGCTACAACTAATGAAAAACTGTTTTTT; CDR3aa: CSVIATTNEKLFF
v_gene: TRBV7-3; d_gene: -; abundance: -; j_gene: TRBJ2-2; CDR3nt: TGTGCCAGCAGCTTCACGGGAGCTATCACCGGGGAGCTGTTTTTT; CDR3aa: CASSFTGAITGELFF
v_gene: TRBV6-5; d_gene: TRBD1; abundance: -; j_gene: TRBJ1-4; CDR3nt: TGTGCCAGCAGTTTAACAGGGGGCACTAATGAAAAACTGTTTTTT; CDR3aa: CASSLTGGTNEKLFF
v_gene: TRBV2; d_gene: -; abundance: -; j_gene: TRBJ2-7; CDR3nt: TGTGCCAGCAGCCACACCGAACAGGGTCACGAGCAGTACTTC; CDR3aa: CASSHTEQGHEQYF
v_gene: TRBV28; d_gene: TRBD2; abundance: -; j_gene: TRBJ2-3; CDR3nt: TGTGCCAGCAGAATGGGACTAGCGGGAGGTGAGGATACGCAGTATTTT; CDR3aa: CASRMGLAGGEDTQYF
v_gene: TRBV5-1; d_gene: TRBD1; abundance: -; j_gene: TRBJ1-2; CDR3nt: TGCGCCAGCAGCCTTCAGGGGGATAACTATGGCTACACCTTC; CDR3aa: CASSLQGDNYGYTF
v_gene: TRBV9; d_gene: -; abundance: -; j_gene: TRBJ2-1; CDR3nt: TGTGCCAGCAGCGGGCCCGGAGGAGCGGGCTTGACCTACAATGAGCAGTTCTTC; CDR3aa: CASSGPGGAGLTYNEQFF
v_gene: TRBV18; d_gene: -; abundance: -; j_gene: TRBJ2-7; CDR3nt: TGTGCCAGCTCACCGGAGGGGTGGGACGAGCAGTACTTC; CDR3aa: CASSPEGWDEQYF
v_gene: TRBV18; d_gene: -; abundance: -; j_gene: TRBJ2-1; CDR3nt: TGTGCCAGCTCACCACCGTCCACAGGCAATGAGCAGTTCTTC; CDR3aa: CASSPPSTGNEQFF
v_gene: TRBV19; d_gene: TRBD2; abundance: -; j_gene: TRBJ2-2; CDR3nt: TGTGCCTCCACTAGCGGGAGGGCCCCCGGGGAGCTGTTTTTT; CDR3aa: CASTSGRAPGELFF
v_gene: TRBV27; d_gene: -; abundance: -; j_gene: TRBJ2-2; CDR3nt: TGTGCCAGCAGTTTCTCGACAGGCAACACCGGGGAGCTGTTTTTT; CDR3aa: CASSFSTGNTGELFF
v_gene: TRBV11-2; d_gene: TRBD1; abundance: once; j_gene: TRBJ2-7; CDR3nt: TGTGCCAGCAGCTTGGAGACAGGGACCGGCTCCTACGAGCAGTACTTC; CDR3aa: CASSLETGTGSYEQYF
v_gene: TRBV27; d_gene: TRBD1; abundance: -; j_gene: TRBJ1-5; CDR3nt: TGTGCCAGCAGTTCCGCAGACAGGGACAATCAGCCCCAGCATTTT; CDR3aa: CASSSADRDNQPQHF
v_gene: TRBV30; d_gene: TRBD2; abundance: few; j_gene: TRBJ2-7; CDR3nt: TGTGCCTGGGGTTTCCGGGGGGCCTACGAGCAGTACTTC; CDR3aa: CAWGFRGAYEQYF
v_gene: TRBV29-1; d_gene: -; abundance: -; j_gene: TRBJ1-1; CDR3nt: TGCAGCGTTGGCGGGACCAACACTGAAGCTTTCTTT; CDR3aa: CSVGGTNTEAFF
v_gene: TRBV5-1; d_gene: -; abundance: few; j_gene: TRBJ1-1; CDR3nt: TGCGCCAGCAGCTGGAGCATGAACACTGAAGCTTTCTTT; CDR3aa: CASSWSMNTEAFF